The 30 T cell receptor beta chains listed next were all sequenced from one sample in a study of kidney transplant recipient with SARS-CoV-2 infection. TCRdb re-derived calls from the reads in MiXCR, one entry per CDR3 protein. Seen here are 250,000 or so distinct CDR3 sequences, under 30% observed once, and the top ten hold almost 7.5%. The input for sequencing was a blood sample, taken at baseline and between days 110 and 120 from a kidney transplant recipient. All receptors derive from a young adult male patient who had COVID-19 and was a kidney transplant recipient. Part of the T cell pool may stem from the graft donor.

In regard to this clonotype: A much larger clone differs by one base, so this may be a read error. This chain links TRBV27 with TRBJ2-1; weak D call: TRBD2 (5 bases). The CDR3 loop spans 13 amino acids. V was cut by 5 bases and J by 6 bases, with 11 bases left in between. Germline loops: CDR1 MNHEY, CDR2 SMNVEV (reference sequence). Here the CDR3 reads CASSATRFNEQFF. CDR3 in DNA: TGTGCCAGCAGTGCTACTAGGTTCAATGAGCAGTTCTTC.

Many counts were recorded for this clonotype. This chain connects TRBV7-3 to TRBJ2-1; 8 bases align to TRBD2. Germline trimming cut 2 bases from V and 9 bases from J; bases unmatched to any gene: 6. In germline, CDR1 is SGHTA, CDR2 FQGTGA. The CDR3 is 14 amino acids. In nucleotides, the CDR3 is TGTGCCAGCAGCTTATTCGGGACTAGAAGTGAGCAGTTCTTC. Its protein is CASSLFGTRSEQFF. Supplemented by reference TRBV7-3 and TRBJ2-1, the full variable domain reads GAGVSQTPSNKVTEKGKYVELRCDPISGHTALYWYRQSLGQGPEFLIYFQGTGAADDSGLPNDRFFAVRPEGSVSTLKIQRTERGDSAVYLCASSLFGTRSEQFFGPGTRLTVL.

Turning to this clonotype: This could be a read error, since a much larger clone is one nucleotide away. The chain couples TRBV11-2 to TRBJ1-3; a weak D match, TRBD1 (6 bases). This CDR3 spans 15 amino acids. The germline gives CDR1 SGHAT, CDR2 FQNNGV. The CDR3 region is CVSSLGIPGANTIYF. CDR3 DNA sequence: TGTGTCAGCAGCTTGGGAATCCCGGGGGCAAACACCATATATTTT. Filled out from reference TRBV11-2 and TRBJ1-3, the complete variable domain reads EAGVAQSPRYKIIEKRQSVAFWCNPISGHATLYWYQQILGQGPKLLIQFQNNGVVDDSQLPKDRFSAERLKGVDSTLKIQPAKLEDSAVYLCVSSLGIPGANTIYFGEGSWLTVV.

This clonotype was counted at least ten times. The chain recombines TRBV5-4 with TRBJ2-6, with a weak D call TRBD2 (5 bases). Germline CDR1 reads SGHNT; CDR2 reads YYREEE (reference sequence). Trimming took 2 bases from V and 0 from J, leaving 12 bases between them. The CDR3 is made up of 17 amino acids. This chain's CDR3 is CASSFASGSSGANVLTF. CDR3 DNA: TGTGCCAGCAGCTTTGCCAGCGGCAGCTCTGGGGCCAACGTCCTGACTTTC.

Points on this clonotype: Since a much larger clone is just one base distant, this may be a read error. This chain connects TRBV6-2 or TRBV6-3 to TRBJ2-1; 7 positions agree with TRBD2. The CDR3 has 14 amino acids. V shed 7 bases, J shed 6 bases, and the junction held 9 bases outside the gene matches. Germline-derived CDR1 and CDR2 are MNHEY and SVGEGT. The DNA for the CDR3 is TGTGCCAGCAATACGGGAGGTTGGGTCAATGAGCAGTTCTTC. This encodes CASNTGGWVNEQFF.

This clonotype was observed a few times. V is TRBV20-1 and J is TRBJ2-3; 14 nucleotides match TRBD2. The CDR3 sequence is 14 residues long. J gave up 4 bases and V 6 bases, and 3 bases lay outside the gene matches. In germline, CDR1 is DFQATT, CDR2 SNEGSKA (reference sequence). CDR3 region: CSAGTSGGSDTQYF. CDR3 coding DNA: TGCAGTGCCGGGACTAGCGGGGGTTCAGATACGCAGTATTTT.

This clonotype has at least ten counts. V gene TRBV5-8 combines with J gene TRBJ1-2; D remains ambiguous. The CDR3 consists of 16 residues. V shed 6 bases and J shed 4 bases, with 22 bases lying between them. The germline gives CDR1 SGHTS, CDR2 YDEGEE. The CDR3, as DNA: TGTGCCAGCATGTTTGCTCATCCACGAAAGACCTATGGCTACACCTTC. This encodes CASMFAHPRKTYGYTF. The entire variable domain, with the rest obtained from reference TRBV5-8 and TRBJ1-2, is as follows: EAGVTQSPTHLIKTRGQQATLRCSPISGHTSVYWYQQALGLGLQFLLWYDEGEERNRGNFPPRFSGRQFPNYSSELNVNALELEDSALYLCASMFAHPRKTYGYTFGSGTRLTVV.

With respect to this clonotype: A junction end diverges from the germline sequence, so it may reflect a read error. Here the CDR3 reads CASSRRLTRNTEAFF. CDR3 nucleotide sequence: TGTGCCAGCAGCCGGCGGTTGACGAGAAACACTGAGGCTTTCTTT. The chain carries TRBV2 and TRBJ1-1, with no clear D. In germline, CDR1 is SNHLY, CDR2 FYNNEI. CDR3 length equals 15 residues.

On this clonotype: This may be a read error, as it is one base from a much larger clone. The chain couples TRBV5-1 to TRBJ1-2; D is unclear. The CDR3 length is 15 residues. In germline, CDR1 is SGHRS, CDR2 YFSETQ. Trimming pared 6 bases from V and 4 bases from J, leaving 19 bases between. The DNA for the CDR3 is TGCGCCAGCAATAAATCGGTTCGAAAGACCTATGGCTACACCTTC. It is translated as CASNKSVRKTYGYTF.

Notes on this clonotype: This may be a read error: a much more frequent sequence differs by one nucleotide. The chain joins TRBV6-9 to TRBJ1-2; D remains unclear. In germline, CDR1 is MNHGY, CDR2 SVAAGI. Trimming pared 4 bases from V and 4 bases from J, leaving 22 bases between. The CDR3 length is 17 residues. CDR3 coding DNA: TGTGCCAGCAGTTCTCGGCTCTCTATGCGAAAGACCTATGGCTACACCTTC. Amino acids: CASSSRLSMRKTYGYTF.

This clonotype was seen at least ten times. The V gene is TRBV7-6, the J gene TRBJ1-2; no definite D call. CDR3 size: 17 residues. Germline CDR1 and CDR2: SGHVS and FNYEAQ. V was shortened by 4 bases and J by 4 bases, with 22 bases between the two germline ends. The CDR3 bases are TGTGCCAGCAGCTGTTATGGTGAATCTCGAAAGACCTATGGCTACACCTTC. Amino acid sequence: CASSCYGESRKTYGYTF.

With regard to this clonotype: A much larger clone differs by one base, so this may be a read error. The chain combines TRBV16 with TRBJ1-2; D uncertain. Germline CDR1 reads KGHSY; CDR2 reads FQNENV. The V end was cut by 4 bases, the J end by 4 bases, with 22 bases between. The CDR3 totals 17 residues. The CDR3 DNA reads TGTGCCAGCAGCCCGATCCCGGTCGTTAGAAGGACCTATGGCTACACCTTC. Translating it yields CASSPIPVVRRTYGYTF.

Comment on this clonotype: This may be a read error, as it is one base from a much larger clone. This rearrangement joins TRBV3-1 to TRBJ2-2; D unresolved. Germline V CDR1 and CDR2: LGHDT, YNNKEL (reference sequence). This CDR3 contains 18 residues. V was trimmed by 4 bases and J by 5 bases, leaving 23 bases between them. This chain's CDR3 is CASSPLYPVSGLTGELFF. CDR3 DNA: TGTGCCAGCAGCCCGTTATATCCCGTTTCAGGCTTGACCGGGGAGCTGTTTTTT. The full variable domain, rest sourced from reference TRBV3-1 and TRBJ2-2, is DTAVSQTPKYLVTQMGNDKSIKCEQNLGHDTMYWYKQDSKKFLKIMFSYNNKELIINETVPNRFSPKSPDKAHLNLHINSLELGDSAVYFCASSPLYPVSGLTGELFFGEGSRLTVL.

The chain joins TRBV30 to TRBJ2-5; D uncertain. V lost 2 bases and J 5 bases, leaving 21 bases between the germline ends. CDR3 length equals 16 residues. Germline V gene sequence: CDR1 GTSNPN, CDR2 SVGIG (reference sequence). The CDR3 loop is CAWSIGKGRSRETQYF. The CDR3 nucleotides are TGTGCCTGGAGTATTGGGAAAGGGCGTTCACGGGAGACCCAGTACTTC.

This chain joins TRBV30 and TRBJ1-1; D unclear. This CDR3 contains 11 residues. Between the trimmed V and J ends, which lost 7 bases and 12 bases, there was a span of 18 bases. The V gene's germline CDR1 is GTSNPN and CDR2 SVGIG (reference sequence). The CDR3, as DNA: TGTGCCTCCTCAAGAGCACCGGAAACTTTCTTT. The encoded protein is CASSRAPETFF.

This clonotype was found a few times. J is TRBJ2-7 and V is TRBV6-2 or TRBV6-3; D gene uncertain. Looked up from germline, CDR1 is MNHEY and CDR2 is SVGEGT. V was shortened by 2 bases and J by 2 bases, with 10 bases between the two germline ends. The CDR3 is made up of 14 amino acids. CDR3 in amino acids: CASSYLLPTYEQYF. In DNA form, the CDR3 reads TGTGCCAGCAGTTACCTACTACCAACCTACGAGCAGTACTTC.

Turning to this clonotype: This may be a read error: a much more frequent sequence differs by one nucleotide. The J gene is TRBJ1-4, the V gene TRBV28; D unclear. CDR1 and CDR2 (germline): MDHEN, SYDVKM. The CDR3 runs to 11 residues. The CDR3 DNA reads TGTGCCGGCAGTGCCAACGAGGAAGTGTTTTTT. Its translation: CAGSANEEVFF.

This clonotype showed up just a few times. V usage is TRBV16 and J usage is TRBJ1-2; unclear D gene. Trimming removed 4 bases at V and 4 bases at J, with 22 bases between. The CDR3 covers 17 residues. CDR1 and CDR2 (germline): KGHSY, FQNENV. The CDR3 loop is CASSLYTVVRKTYGYTF. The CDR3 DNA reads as TGTGCCAGCAGCCTCTACACGGTCGTTAGAAAGACCTATGGCTACACCTTC.

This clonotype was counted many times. Here the CDR3 DNA reads TGTGCCAGCAGCTACCCGGGACAGGTTTACGAGCAGTACGTC. Protein product: CASSYPGQVYEQYV. The J gene is TRBJ2-7, the V gene TRBV7-9; 8 nucleotides match TRBD1. Germline-derived CDR1 and CDR2 are SEHNR and FQNEAQ (reference sequence). This CDR3 has 14 amino acids. The trim removed 4 bases at V and 4 bases at J, leaving 6 bases unmatched.

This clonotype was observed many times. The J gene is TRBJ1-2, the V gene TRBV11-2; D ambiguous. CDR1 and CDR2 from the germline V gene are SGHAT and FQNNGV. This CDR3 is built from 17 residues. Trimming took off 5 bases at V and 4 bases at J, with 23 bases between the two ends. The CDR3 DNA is TGTGCCAGCAGCATAGCTTTAACAAGCAGAAAGACCTATGGCTACACCTTC. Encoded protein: CASSIALTSRKTYGYTF. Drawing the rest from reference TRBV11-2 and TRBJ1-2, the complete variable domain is EAGVAQSPRYKIIEKRQSVAFWCNPISGHATLYWYQQILGQGPKLLIQFQNNGVVDDSQLPKDRFSAERLKGVDSTLKIQPAKLEDSAVYLCASSIALTSRKTYGYTFGSGTRLTVV.

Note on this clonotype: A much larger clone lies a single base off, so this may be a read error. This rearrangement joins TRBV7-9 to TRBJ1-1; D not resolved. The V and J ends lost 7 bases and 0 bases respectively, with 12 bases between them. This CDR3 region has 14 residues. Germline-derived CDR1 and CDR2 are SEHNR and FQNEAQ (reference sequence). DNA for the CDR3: TGTGCCAGCAATCCGACGGTCATGAACACTGAAGCTTTCTTT. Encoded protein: CASNPTVMNTEAFF.

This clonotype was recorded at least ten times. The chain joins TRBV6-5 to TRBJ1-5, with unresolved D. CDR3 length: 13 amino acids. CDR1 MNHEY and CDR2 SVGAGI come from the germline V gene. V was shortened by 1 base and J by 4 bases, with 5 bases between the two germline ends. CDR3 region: CASSYLINQPQHF. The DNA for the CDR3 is TGTGCCAGCAGTTACTTAATAAATCAGCCCCAGCATTTT.

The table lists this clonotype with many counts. The CDR3 sequence: CASSTNPWGYTF. Written as DNA, the CDR3 is TGTGCCAGTAGTACGAACCCATGGGGCTACACCTTC. J is TRBJ1-2 and V is TRBV19; unclear D gene. CDR1 is LNHDA, CDR2 SQIVND, per germline (reference sequence). The CDR3 loop spans 12 amino acids. Trimming pared 4 bases from V and 8 bases from J, leaving 11 bases between.

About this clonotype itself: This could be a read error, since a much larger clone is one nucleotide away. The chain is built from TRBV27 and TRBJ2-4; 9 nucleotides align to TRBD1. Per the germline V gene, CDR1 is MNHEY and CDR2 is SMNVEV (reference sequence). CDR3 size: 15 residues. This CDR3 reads CAGSFRDREWDIQYF. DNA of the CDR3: TGTGCCGGCAGTTTCCGGGACAGGGAATGGGACATTCAGTACTTC.

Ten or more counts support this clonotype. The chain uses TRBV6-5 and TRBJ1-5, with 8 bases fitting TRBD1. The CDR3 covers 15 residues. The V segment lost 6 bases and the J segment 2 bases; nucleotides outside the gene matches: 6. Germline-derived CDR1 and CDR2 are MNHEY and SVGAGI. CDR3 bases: TGTGCCAGCAGAACCGACAGGGGTGGCAATCAGCCCCAGCATTTT. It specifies CASRTDRGGNQPQHF.

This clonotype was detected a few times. This chain's CDR3 is CSARGGVRTDTQYF. The CDR3 DNA follows: TGCAGTGCTAGAGGCGGGGTTCGCACAGATACGCAGTATTTT. The chain joins TRBV20-1 to TRBJ2-3; the D gene is possibly TRBD2 (6 bases). V lost 1 base to trimming and J lost 1 base, with 9 bases between them. Germline V gene sequence: CDR1 DFQATT, CDR2 SNEGSKA (reference sequence). The CDR3 runs to 14 residues.

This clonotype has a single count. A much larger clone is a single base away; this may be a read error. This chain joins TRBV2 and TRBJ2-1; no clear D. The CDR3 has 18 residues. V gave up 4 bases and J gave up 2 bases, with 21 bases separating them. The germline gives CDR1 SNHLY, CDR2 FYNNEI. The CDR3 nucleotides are TGTGCCAGCAGTGTAACTACCAAAAACCCCAGCACCTACAATGAGCAGTTCTTC. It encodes CASSVTTKNPSTYNEQFF.

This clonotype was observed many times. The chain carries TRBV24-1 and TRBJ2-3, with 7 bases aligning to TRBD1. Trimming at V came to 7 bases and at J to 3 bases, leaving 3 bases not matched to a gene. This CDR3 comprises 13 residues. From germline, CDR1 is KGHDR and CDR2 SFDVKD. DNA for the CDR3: TGTGCCACCAGAGGACAGGTGACAGATACGCAGTATTTT. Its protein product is CATRGQVTDTQYF.

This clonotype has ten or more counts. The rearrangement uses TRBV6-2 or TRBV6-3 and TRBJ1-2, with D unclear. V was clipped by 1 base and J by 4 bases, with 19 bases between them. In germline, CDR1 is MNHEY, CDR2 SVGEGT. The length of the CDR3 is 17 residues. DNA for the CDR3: TGTGCCAGCAGTTACTGTGACTGCATCGGAAAGACCTATGGCTACACCTTC. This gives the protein CASSYCDCIGKTYGYTF.

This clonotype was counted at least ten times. The CDR3 loop reads CASGLHVPGKTYGYTF. In DNA, the CDR3 is TGTGCCAGCGGGTTACACGTACCAGGAAAGACCTATGGCTACACCTTC. V usage is TRBV5-4 and J usage is TRBJ1-2, with D uncertain. The V gene's germline CDR1 is SGHNT and CDR2 YYREEE (reference sequence). CDR3 size: 16 residues. V was shortened by 7 bases and J by 4 bases, with 23 bases between the two germline ends. Variable domain in full (rest from reference TRBV5-4 and TRBJ1-2): ETGVTQSPTHLIKTRGQQVTLRCSSQSGHNTVSWYQQALGQGPQFIFQYYREEENGRGNFPPRFSGLQFPNYSSELNVNALELDDSALYLCASGLHVPGKTYGYTFGSGTRLTVV.